This T cell receptor beta chain was found in a study of Graves' ophthalmopathy and Graves' hyperthyroidism. The germline V and J ends were trimmed by 0 bases and 2 bases, with 11 bases remaining between them. This CDR3 is built from 16 residues. Looked up from germline, CDR1 is MNHEY and CDR2 is SVGEGT. General study findings and limits: Cross-validated, the 13-signature model showed 87.88%/81.08% sensitivity/specificity, and 80%/75% in the test set.

Ophthalmopathy was moderately-to-severely active, CAS at least 3, NOSPECS at least 4, lasting under 3 months. Pregnant or lactating patients and those with other autoimmune diseases or uncontrolled infections were excluded. The evidence that diagnosis relied on was clinical symptoms, serum thyroxine, TRAb, thyroid ultrasound and orbital computed tomography. This clonotype appeared many times. The target antigen is unknown. TCR beta CDR3 amplification used RNA transcripts. First-round RT-PCR used HTBI primers; second-round multiplex PCR followed. TCRdb reprocessed the multiplex PCR reads with MiXCR, giving one entry per CDR3 protein. This sample has 200,000 to 250,000 distinct CDR3 sequences, with around a fifth found just once.

The sample taken for sequencing was peripheral blood. The chain links TRBV6-2 or TRBV6-3 to TRBJ1-5; D not certain. The source is a woman aged 50 to 65 with Graves' ophthalmopathy. The CDR3 reads CASSYSRAPGNQPQHF. CDR3 nucleotide sequence: TGTGCCAGCAGTTACTCGAGGGCCCCGGGCAATCAGCCCCAGCATTTT.